This T cell receptor (beta chain) stems from a study of OX40 agonist ivuxolimab in advanced cancers. Study in general: At 0.01 to 10 mg/kg, ivuxolimab was administered intravenously to patients every 2 weeks. Cancers in dose escalation were hepatocellular, melanoma, renal cell and head and neck. Findings and caveats of the study: Averaging showed that CD8+ T cells had more expanded clones than CD4+ did.

Clones were sequenced by immunoSEQ multiplex PCR, and TCRdb holds only the in-frame ones, with some missing. There are roughly 64,000 clones in the sample; around four fifths occur only once, and roughly 2% lies in the top ten. As to this clone: Its cognate antigen is unknown.

The CDR3 length is 16 residues. Germline V lookup: CDR1 MNHEY, CDR2 SMNVEV (reference sequence). Between the trimmed V and J ends, which lost 4 bases and 3 bases, there was a span of 19 bases. The rearrangement joins TRBV27 to TRBJ2-7; D possibly uses TRBD1 or TRBD2 (6 bases each). Here the sequenced sample was CD4+ or CD8+ T cells sorted from blood, taken in a trial of the OX40 agonist ivuxolimab. The origin of this receptor is an adult with an advanced solid tumor such as melanoma, head and neck, liver or kidney cancer. The CDR3 bases are TGTGCCAGCAGTTCCCTGCCGGGGGCGGATCTCTACGAGCAGTACTTC. Translation: CASSSLPGADLYEQYF.